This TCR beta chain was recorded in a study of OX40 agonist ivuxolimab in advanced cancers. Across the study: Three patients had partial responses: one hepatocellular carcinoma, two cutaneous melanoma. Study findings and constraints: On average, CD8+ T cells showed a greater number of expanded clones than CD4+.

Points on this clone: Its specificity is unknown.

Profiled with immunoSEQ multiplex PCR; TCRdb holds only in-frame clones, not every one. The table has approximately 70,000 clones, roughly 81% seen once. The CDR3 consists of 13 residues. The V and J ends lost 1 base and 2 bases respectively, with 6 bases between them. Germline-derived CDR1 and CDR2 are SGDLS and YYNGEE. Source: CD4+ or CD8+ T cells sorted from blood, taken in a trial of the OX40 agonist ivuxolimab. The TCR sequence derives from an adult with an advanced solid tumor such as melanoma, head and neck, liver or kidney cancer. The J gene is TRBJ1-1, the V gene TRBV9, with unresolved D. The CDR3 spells CASSVRGNTEAFF. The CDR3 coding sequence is TGTGCCAGCAGCGTACGAGGAAACACTGAAGCTTTCTTT.